These 15 T cell receptor beta chains came from one sample sequenced in a study of blood T cell repertoires in COVID-19. Profiled with immunoSEQ multiplex PCR; TCRdb holds only in-frame clones, not every one. Of fewer than 120,000 clones detected, about 85% appear once; the ten largest clones hold more than 4.5%. The sequenced material came from peripheral blood. The receptors stem from a human donor in a cohort sampled during active COVID-19.

The DNA for the CDR3 is TGTGCCAGCAGCCAAGAAAGGGGTCCTTACAATGAGCAGTTCTTC. Protein product: CASSQERGPYNEQFF. This chain connects TRBV4-2 to TRBJ2-1, with D perhaps matching TRBD1 (5 bases). The CDR3 is made up of 15 amino acids. Germline V CDR1 and CDR2: LGHNA, YNFKEQ. Between the trimmed V and J ends, which lost 0 bases and 4 bases, there was a span of 10 bases.

The chain joins TRBV5-1 to TRBJ1-1; weak D call: TRBD1 (5 bases). V was shortened by 0 bases and J by 5 bases, with 11 bases between the two germline ends. CDR1 is SGHRS and CDR2 is YFSETQ in the germline V gene. The CDR3 totals 14 residues. CDR3 residues: CASSLEGDGTEAFF. In nucleotides, the CDR3 is TGCGCCAGCAGCTTGGAAGGGGATGGGACTGAAGCTTTCTTT.

The rearrangement links TRBV29-1 to TRBJ1-2; D may be TRBD1 (5 bases). Trimming shortened V by 4 bases and J by 4 bases, and 7 bases separated the two germline ends. Germline CDR1 and CDR2: SQVTM and ANQGSEA. This CDR3 comprises 11 residues. Written as DNA, the CDR3 is TGCAGCGTTGGGGACTCCTATGGCTACACCTTC. Protein: CSVGDSYGYTF.

The chain couples TRBV7-9 to TRBJ1-3; no firm D call. The CDR3 spans 16 residues. From germline, CDR1 is SEHNR and CDR2 FQNEAQ (reference sequence). Deletions cut 5 bases from V and 4 bases from J, with 18 bases between. The CDR3 is CASSPGERREGNTIYF. DNA for the CDR3: TGTGCCAGCAGCCCCGGGGAACGGCGTGAAGGAAACACCATATATTTT.

J is TRBJ2-7 and V is TRBV28; 9 bases line up with TRBD2. The CDR3 sequence is 16 residues long. The V and J ends lost 3 bases and 1 base, in that order; junction bases with no gene match: 7. The germline gives CDR1 MDHEN, CDR2 SYDVKM. The CDR3 sequence is CASSLAGTSSSYEQYF. The CDR3 bases are TGTGCCAGCAGTTTGGCCGGGACTAGCAGTTCCTACGAGCAGTACTTC.

CDR3 DNA: TGTGCCAGCAGCGCGACAGGATATGGCTACACCTTC. This translates into CASSATGYGYTF. This chain uses TRBV7-3 with TRBJ1-2; TRBD1 is a possible D gene (6 bases). This CDR3 has 12 amino acids. In germline, CDR1 is SGHTA, CDR2 FQGTGA. Trimming cost V 5 bases and J 5 bases, with 9 bases left between them. Filled out from reference TRBV7-3 and TRBJ1-2, the complete variable domain reads GAGVSQTPSNKVTEKGKYVELRCDPISGHTALYWYRQSLGQGPEFLIYFQGTGAADDSGLPNDRFFAVRPEGSVSTLKIQRTERGDSAVYLCASSATGYGYTFGSGTRLTVV.

Regarding this clone: This CDR3 is also generated by other DNA sequences in the sample. This chain connects TRBV5-1 to TRBJ1-2; D gene uncertain. From germline, CDR1 is SGHRS and CDR2 YFSETQ. The CDR3 has 13 residues. Trimming stripped 0 bases from V and 2 bases from J, with 5 bases between. This chain's CDR3 is CASSLGQNYGYTF. The CDR3 coding sequence is TGCGCCAGCAGCTTGGGGCAGAACTATGGCTACACCTTC.

This clone was seen a single time. The chain employs TRBV6-2 or TRBV6-3 and TRBJ1-4; a weak D match, TRBD1 (5 bases). The germline V gene encodes CDR1 MNHEY and CDR2 SVGEGT. This CDR3 comprises 15 residues. The ends were cut back, 5 bases at V and 8 bases at J, with 18 bases in the middle. The CDR3 region is CASSPLWGVEEKLFF. CDR3 bases: TGTGCCAGCAGTCCGCTTTGGGGGGTTGAGGAAAAACTGTTTTTT.

This clone occurred once. The CDR3 nucleotides read TGCGCCAGCAGTCCCGGGGTCGGAACCTACGAGCAGTACTTC. Residues: CASSPGVGTYEQYF. The chain has TRBV10-1 and TRBJ2-7; D perhaps matches TRBD2 (5 bases). Germline CDR1 is WNHNN and CDR2 is SYGVQD (reference sequence). The CDR3 length is 14 residues. V dropped 5 bases and J dropped 2 bases, with 13 bases sitting between them.

This clone has just a few counts. The rearrangement links TRBV9 to TRBJ1-5; the match to TRBD1 covers 9 bases. This CDR3 is built from 15 residues. V was clipped by 0 bases and J by 7 bases; unmatched bases: 5. Germline CDR1 reads SGDLS; CDR2 reads YYNGEE. Here the CDR3 DNA reads TGTGCCAGCAGCGTAGGGACAGGGGCGGGACAGCCCCAGCATTTT. This codes for CASSVGTGAGQPQHF.

This chain connects TRBV6-4 to TRBJ1-6; D call uncertain. The germline V gene has CDR1 MRHNA and CDR2 SNTAGT. Deletions cut 6 bases from V and 0 bases from J, with 12 bases between. The CDR3 has 16 residues. CDR3 residues: CASRKDGSSYNSPLHF. The CDR3 DNA reads TGTGCCAGCAGGAAGGATGGGAGCTCCTATAATTCACCCCTCCACTTT.

The CDR3 sequence: CASSHPTGGHEKLFF. CDR3 DNA sequence: TGTGCCAGCTCACACCCGACAGGGGGGCATGAAAAACTGTTTTTT. The chain has TRBV18 and TRBJ1-4, with 9 bases fitting TRBD1. The CDR3 is 15 amino acids. Germline loops: CDR1 KGHSH, CDR2 LQKENI. V was clipped by 4 bases and J by 6 bases; unmatched bases: 6.

CDR3 DNA sequence: TGTGCCAGCAGTTCCCTGACAGATAATTCACCCCTCCACTTT. It is translated as CASSSLTDNSPLHF. This chain uses TRBV6-6 with TRBJ1-6; D might be TRBD1 (5 bases). V shed 4 bases and J shed 5 bases, with 9 bases lying between them. This CDR3 has 14 amino acids. The germline V gene encodes CDR1 MNHNY and CDR2 SVGAGI (reference sequence).

CDR3 DNA: TGTGCCAGCAGCTTAGTCAGGGGGCAGGGCAATCAGCCCCAGCATTTT. Encoded protein: CASSLVRGQGNQPQHF. V is TRBV7-8 and J is TRBJ1-5; 8 bases line up with TRBD1. Per germline, CDR1 SGHVS and CDR2 FQNEAQ. The length of the CDR3 is 16 residues. V dropped 1 base and J dropped 2; count of bases not matched to a gene: 4.

The chain couples TRBV28 to TRBJ1-1, with 8 bases lining up with TRBD1. The germline gives CDR1 MDHEN, CDR2 SYDVKM. The CDR3 consists of 15 residues. Trimming took 5 bases from V and 0 from J; bases not matched to a gene: 5. The CDR3 region is CASSPRDRMNTEAFF. In nucleotides, the CDR3 is TGTGCCAGCAGTCCCCGGGACAGGATGAACACTGAAGCTTTCTTT.